A single sample is the source of the 31 T cell receptor beta chains below, sequenced in a study of OX40 agonist ivuxolimab in advanced cancers. The table came from immunoSEQ multiplex PCR; TCRdb's copy has only in-frame clones and leaves some out. The table has more than 100,000 clones, 90% seen once. The specimen comprised CD4+ or CD8+ T cells sorted from blood, sampled in a trial of the OX40 agonist ivuxolimab. The receptor set was obtained from an adult with an advanced solid tumor such as melanoma, head and neck, liver or kidney cancer.

The CDR3 sequence is CASSYGLAGGVGETQYF. In nucleotides, the CDR3 is TGCGCCAGCAGCTACGGACTAGCGGGAGGGGTGGGAGAGACCCAGTACTTC. This chain uses TRBV5-1 with TRBJ2-5; the match to TRBD2 covers 15 bases. Germline V gene data show CDR1 as SGHRS and CDR2 as YFSETQ. The junction had 7 bases not matched to a gene; V was cut back by 3 bases and J by 4 bases. The CDR3 has 17 amino acids.

The V call is TRBV28, the J call TRBJ1-5; 7 nucleotides line up with TRBD1. Unmatched junction bases numbered 14, after V lost 5 bases and J lost 1 base. Per the germline V gene, CDR1 is MDHEN and CDR2 is SYDVKM. The length of the CDR3 is 18 residues. The CDR3 sequence: CASSTRQGSSLSNQPQHF. CDR3 DNA sequence: TGTGCCAGCAGTACCCGACAGGGTTCGAGTCTGAGCAATCAGCCCCAGCATTTT.

The chain employs TRBV19 and TRBJ1-2; D not certain. The germline gives CDR1 LNHDA, CDR2 SQIVND (reference sequence). Trimming shortened V by 5 bases and J by 2 bases, and 9 bases separated the two germline ends. CDR3 length: 13 residues. CDR3 sequence: CASSPQPNYGYTF. The CDR3 bases are TGTGCCAGTAGTCCACAGCCGAACTATGGCTACACCTTC.

The count of this clone is one. The V call is TRBV2, the J call TRBJ2-1; D is possibly TRBD2 (6 bases). CDR1 and CDR2 (germline): SNHLY, FYNNEI. Trimming took 5 bases from V and 0 from J, leaving 20 bases between them. The length of the CDR3 is 18 residues. The CDR3 protein is CASSPSRGSEGSYNEQFF. The DNA of the CDR3 is TGTGCCAGCAGTCCAAGCCGGGGGTCAGAGGGCTCCTACAATGAGCAGTTCTTC. Filled out from reference TRBV2 and TRBJ2-1, the complete variable domain reads EPEVTQTPSHQVTQMGQEVILRCVPISNHLYFYWYRQILGQKVEFLVSFYNNEISEKSEIFDDQFSVERPDGSNFTLKIRSTKLEDSAMYFCASSPSRGSEGSYNEQFFGPGTRLTVL.

As to this clone: The junction shows a germline mismatch at one end, possibly a read error. Other DNA sequences in the sample encode the same CDR3. This chain uses TRBV9 with TRBJ1-2, with no clear D. The germline V gene has CDR1 SGDLS and CDR2 YYNGEE. This CDR3 is built from 13 residues. The CDR3 protein is CASSVALGRGYTF. CDR3 sequence (DNA): TGTGCCAGCAGTGTAGCACTAGGACGCGGCTACACCTTC.

The V call is TRBV27, the J call TRBJ2-1; D might be TRBD1 (5 bases). V gave up 3 bases and J gave up 8 bases, with 11 bases separating them. Germline assignment: CDR1 MNHEY and CDR2 SMNVEV (reference sequence). The CDR3 runs 13 residues. CDR3 sequence: CASSFPQGHEQFF. CDR3 sequence (DNA): TGTGCCAGCAGTTTCCCCCAGGGCCATGAGCAGTTCTTC.

This clone occurred once. The rearrangement links TRBV18 to TRBJ2-7; no clear D. V lost 2 bases and J lost 6, with 11 bases in between. CDR1 and CDR2 (germline): KGHSH, LQKENI. This CDR3 is 13 amino acids long. This CDR3 reads CASSPSAALEQYF. CDR3 sequence (DNA): TGTGCCAGCTCACCAAGTGCAGCTCTCGAGCAGTACTTC.

CDR3 residues: CATSRDLGSYNEQFF. The CDR3 DNA follows: TGTGCCACCAGCAGAGATTTGGGCTCCTACAATGAGCAGTTCTTC. This chain connects TRBV15 to TRBJ2-1; D is undetermined. This CDR3 spans 15 amino acids. Trimming cost V 0 bases and J 0 bases, with 6 bases left between them. Germline assignment: CDR1 LNHNV and CDR2 YYDKDF (reference sequence).

The rearrangement uses TRBV6-6 and TRBJ1-2; D remains unclear. V gave up 8 bases and J gave up 4 bases, with 8 bases separating them. This CDR3 region has 11 residues. Germline values: CDR1 MNHNY, CDR2 SVGAGI (reference sequence). The CDR3 sequence: CASGTSYGYTF. In DNA, the CDR3 is TGTGCCAGCGGCACCTCCTATGGCTACACCTTC.

This chain joins TRBV10-3 and TRBJ2-7; D not certain. V was shortened by 2 bases and J by 1 base, with 12 bases between the two germline ends. The CDR3 extends over 15 amino acids. CDR1 and CDR2 from the germline V gene are ENHRY and SYGVKD. The CDR3 region is CAISETAETSYEQYF. Here the CDR3 DNA reads TGTGCCATCAGTGAGACGGCCGAAACATCCTACGAGCAGTACTTC.

The rearrangement joins TRBV7-8 to TRBJ1-4, with D tentatively TRBD1 (6 bases). This CDR3 comprises 16 residues. Germline V gene sequence: CDR1 SGHVS, CDR2 FQNEAQ. V lost 2 bases, J lost 5 bases, and 15 bases lay in between. In DNA form, the CDR3 reads TGTGCCAGCAGCTTACATCCGACAGGACCAAATGAAAAACTGTTTTTT. Translation: CASSLHPTGPNEKLFF.

In DNA form, the CDR3 reads TGTGCCAGCAGCTTGGCCGGGACTAGCGGGGGTAGCACAGATACGCAGTATTTT. It encodes CASSLAGTSGGSTDTQYF. The genes are TRBV5-6 and TRBJ2-3; the match to TRBD2 covers 14 bases. The V gene's germline CDR1 is SGHDT and CDR2 YYEEEE. Germline trimming cut 0 bases from V and 0 bases from J; bases unmatched to any gene: 3. The length of the CDR3 is 18 residues.

CDR3 DNA: TGCAGCGTTGACAGGGGGAACACTGAAGCTTTCTTT. Its protein is CSVDRGNTEAFF. The rearrangement links TRBV29-1 to TRBJ1-1, with a possible D match to TRBD1 (6 bases). The germline CDR1 and CDR2 sequences are SQVTM and ANQGSEA. V lost 3 bases and J lost 1, with 6 bases in between. This CDR3 spans 12 amino acids.

V gene TRBV9 combines with J gene TRBJ2-3; TRBD2 matches 10 bases. V shed 0 bases and J 4 bases; nucleotides not matched to a gene: 8. This CDR3 region has 17 residues. Per germline, CDR1 SGDLS and CDR2 YYNGEE. In nucleotides, the CDR3 is TGTGCCAGCAGCGTAGGGGGTAGCGGGAGGCCGGCAGATACGCAGTATTTT. It translates to CASSVGGSGRPADTQYF. Looking up the rest from reference TRBV9 and TRBJ2-3 gives the full variable domain: DSGVTQTPKHLITATGQRVTLRCSPRSGDLSVYWYQQSLDQGLQFLIQYYNGEERAKGNILERFSAQQFPDLHSELNLSSLELGDSALYFCASSVGGSGRPADTQYFGPGTRLTVL.

The chain employs TRBV5-1 and TRBJ1-1, with a possible D match to TRBD1 (5 bases). CDR3 length equals 14 residues. The germline gives CDR1 SGHRS, CDR2 YFSETQ. Between the trimmed V and J ends, which lost 6 bases and 0 bases, there was a span of 12 bases. CDR3 loop: CASTPGRVNTEAFF. In nucleotides, the CDR3 is TGCGCCAGCACCCCGGGACGGGTGAACACTGAAGCTTTCTTT.

The rearrangement links TRBV19 to TRBJ1-2; 11 positions match TRBD1. The germline CDR1 and CDR2 sequences are LNHDA and SQIVND (reference sequence). The CDR3 has 16 amino acids. After removal of 5 bases from V and 8 bases from J, the junction contained 13 bases not matched to a gene. The CDR3 nucleotides are TGTGCCAGTAGTCCCTCTCTCCGGGACAGGGGGACGGGCTACACCTTC. This translates into CASSPSLRDRGTGYTF. Using reference TRBV19 and TRBJ1-2 for the parts outside the CDR3, the full variable domain is DGGITQSPKYLFRKEGQNVTLSCEQNLNHDAMYWYRQDPGQGLRLIYYSQIVNDFQKGDIAEGYSVSREKKESFPLTVTSAQKNPTAFYLCASSPSLRDRGTGYTFGSGTRLTVV.

This chain links TRBV9 with TRBJ2-1; TRBD1 matches 9 bases. Germline V gene data show CDR1 as SGDLS and CDR2 as YYNGEE. After removal of 0 bases from V and 4 bases from J, the junction contained 8 bases not matched to a gene. This CDR3 region has 17 residues. Written as DNA, the CDR3 is TGTGCCAGCAGCGTAGCCTCACCGGGACAGGGATACAATGAGCAGTTCTTC. Translated, it gives CASSVASPGQGYNEQFF.

This clone was seen once. The gene calls are TRBV28 and TRBJ1-1, with D possibly matching TRBD1 (5 bases). The V and J ends lost 6 bases and 4 bases respectively, with 15 bases between them. Germline CDR1 reads MDHEN; CDR2 reads SYDVKM. This CDR3 is built from 14 residues. CDR3: CASRWGREGTEAFF. The CDR3 bases are TGTGCCAGCAGGTGGGGCCGGGAGGGCACTGAAGCTTTCTTT.

This clone showed up just once. This rearrangement joins TRBV6-1 to TRBJ1-1, with D possibly TRBD1 on 6 matching bases. The CDR3 has 16 amino acids. The V end lost 1 base, the J end lost 1 base, and 13 bases lay between the germline ends. The germline V gene has CDR1 MNHNS and CDR2 SASEGT. CDR3 sequence: CASSEGLLQGNTEAFF. CDR3 coding DNA: TGTGCCAGCAGTGAAGGGCTGTTACAGGGGAACACTGAAGCTTTCTTT.

The genes are TRBV28 and TRBJ1-1; D may be TRBD1 (6 bases). This CDR3 has 12 amino acids. Per germline, CDR1 MDHEN and CDR2 SYDVKM. Trimming took off 5 bases at V and 8 bases at J, with 12 bases between the two ends. The CDR3, as DNA: TGTGCCAGCAGTCTCCGGGGGCTCGAAGCTTTCTTT. This encodes CASSLRGLEAFF.

J is TRBJ2-2 and V is TRBV11-2; unclear D gene. V lost 2 bases, J lost 6 bases, and 4 bases lay in between. The CDR3 sequence is 12 residues long. Germline CDR1 reads SGHAT; CDR2 reads FQNNGV. CDR3: CASSLLAGELFF. CDR3 sequence (DNA): TGTGCCAGCAGCTTATTGGCCGGGGAGCTGTTTTTT. The full variable domain, its missing parts supplied by reference TRBV11-2 and TRBJ2-2, is EAGVAQSPRYKIIEKRQSVAFWCNPISGHATLYWYQQILGQGPKLLIQFQNNGVVDDSQLPKDRFSAERLKGVDSTLKIQPAKLEDSAVYLCASSLLAGELFFGEGSRLTVL.

The gene calls are TRBV28 and TRBJ2-3; TRBD2 agrees at 9 bases. CDR3 length equals 16 residues. J lost 5 bases, V lost 5 bases, and 11 bases had no gene match. CDR1 is MDHEN and CDR2 is SYDVKM in the germline V gene. The CDR3 nucleotides are TGTGCCAGCAGTCCGCCCCTAGCGGGAAGCGGAGATACGCAGTATTTT. Its protein is CASSPPLAGSGDTQYF.

V is TRBV11-2 and J is TRBJ2-5; D call uncertain. Germline CDR1 and CDR2: SGHAT and FQNNGV. The germline V and J ends were trimmed by 6 bases and 5 bases, with 19 bases remaining between them. CDR3 length: 15 amino acids. CDR3 sequence: CASRSLAALRETQYF. The CDR3 bases are TGTGCCAGCAGGTCGCTCGCGGCCCTGAGGGAGACCCAGTACTTC.

The rearrangement uses TRBV7-2 and TRBJ2-1; TRBD2 agrees at 14 bases. The CDR3 covers 16 residues. Germline-derived CDR1 and CDR2 are SGHTA and FQGNSA. Unmatched junction bases numbered 5, after V lost 2 bases and J lost 8 bases. The CDR3 reads CASSLRRLAGGDEQFF. The CDR3, as DNA: TGTGCCAGCAGCTTAAGACGACTAGCGGGAGGGGATGAGCAGTTCTTC.

V and J are TRBV28 and TRBJ1-4; D uncertain. Deletions cut 1 base from V and 4 bases from J, with 7 bases between. The CDR3 contains 14 residues. CDR1 is MDHEN, CDR2 SYDVKM, per germline. The CDR3 sequence is CASSLSALNEKLFF. The CDR3 nucleotides read TGTGCCAGCAGTTTATCGGCCCTTAATGAAAAACTGTTTTTT.

The gene calls are TRBV6-6 and TRBJ2-7; TRBD2 might be the D (6 bases). The V end was cut by 7 bases, the J end by 6 bases, with 13 bases between. This CDR3 region has 12 residues. Germline lookup yields CDR1 MNHNY and CDR2 SVGAGI (reference sequence). The CDR3 spells CASNGGVSEQYF. The CDR3 DNA follows: TGTGCCAGCAACGGAGGGGTCAGCGAGCAGTACTTC.

V usage is TRBV14 and J usage is TRBJ1-4, with a weak D call TRBD1 (6 bases). Germline V CDR1 and CDR2: SGHDN, FVKESK. The V gene lost 1 base and the J gene lost 5 bases, with 14 bases spanning the gap. This CDR3 has 16 amino acids. For the CDR3, the DNA is TGTGCCAGCAGCCAAGGGGGGGCAGGGATGAATGAAAAACTGTTTTTT. Translating gives CASSQGGAGMNEKLFF.

This chain connects TRBV11-2 to TRBJ1-4, with D perhaps matching TRBD1 (5 bases). The ends were cut back, 1 base at V and 4 bases at J, with 10 bases in the middle. In germline, CDR1 is SGHAT, CDR2 FQNNGV. This CDR3 spans 15 amino acids. CDR3 amino acids: CASSLASGINEKLFF. The CDR3 DNA reads as TGTGCCAGCAGCTTAGCGTCAGGGATTAATGAAAAACTGTTTTTT.

This chain joins TRBV6-5 and TRBJ1-1, with 7 bases matching TRBD1. Trimming at V came to 0 bases and at J to 9 bases, leaving 13 bases not matched to a gene. Germline values: CDR1 MNHEY, CDR2 SVGAGI. The CDR3 is 16 residues long. This chain's CDR3 is CASSYSLGATGKKAFF. The CDR3 nucleotides read TGTGCCAGCAGTTACTCCTTGGGGGCGACAGGGAAGAAAGCTTTCTTT.

This rearrangement joins TRBV10-1 to TRBJ2-7; D gene ambiguous. The CDR3 totals 11 residues. Germline values: CDR1 WNHNN, CDR2 SYGVQD (reference sequence). Trimming shortened V by 4 bases and J by 7 bases, and 8 bases separated the two germline ends. The CDR3 loop is CASSVLSEQYF. The CDR3 DNA is TGCGCCAGCAGTGTCCTGTCTGAGCAGTACTTC.

Remarks on this clone: One junction end disagrees with the germline gene, perhaps due to a read error. The chain's CDR3 is CASSLRDSPYNEQFF. The CDR3 DNA follows: TGTGCTAGCAGCTTAAGGGACTCCCCCTACAATGAGCAGTTCTTC. The chain has TRBV7-7 and TRBJ2-1; perhaps TRBD2 as D (6 bases). Germline V gives CDR1 SSHAT, CDR2 FNYEAQ (reference sequence). This CDR3 is 15 amino acids long.